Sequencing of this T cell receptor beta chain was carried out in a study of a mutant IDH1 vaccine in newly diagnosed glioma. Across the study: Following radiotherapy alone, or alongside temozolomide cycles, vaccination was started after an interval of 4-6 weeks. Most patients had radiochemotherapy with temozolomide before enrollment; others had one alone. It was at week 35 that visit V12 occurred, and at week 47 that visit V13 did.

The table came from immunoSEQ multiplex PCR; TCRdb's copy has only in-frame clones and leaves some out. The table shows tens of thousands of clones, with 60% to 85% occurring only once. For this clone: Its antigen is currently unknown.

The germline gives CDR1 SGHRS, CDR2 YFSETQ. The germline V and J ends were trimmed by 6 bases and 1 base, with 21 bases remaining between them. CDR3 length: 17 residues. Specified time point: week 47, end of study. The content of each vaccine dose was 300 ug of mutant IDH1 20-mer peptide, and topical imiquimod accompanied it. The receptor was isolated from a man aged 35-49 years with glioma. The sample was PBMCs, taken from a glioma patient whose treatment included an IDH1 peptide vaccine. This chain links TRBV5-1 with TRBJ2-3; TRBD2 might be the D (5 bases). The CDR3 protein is CASNGDTVLSGTDTQYF. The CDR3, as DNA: TGCGCCAGCAACGGGGATACGGTCCTGAGTGGCACAGATACGCAGTATTTT. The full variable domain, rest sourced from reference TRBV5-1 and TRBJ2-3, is KAGVTQTPRYLIKTRGQQVTLSCSPISGHRSVSWYQQTPGQGLQFLFEYFSETQRNKGNFPGRFSGRQFSNSRSEMNVSTLELGDSALYLCASNGDTVLSGTDTQYFGPGTRLTVL.